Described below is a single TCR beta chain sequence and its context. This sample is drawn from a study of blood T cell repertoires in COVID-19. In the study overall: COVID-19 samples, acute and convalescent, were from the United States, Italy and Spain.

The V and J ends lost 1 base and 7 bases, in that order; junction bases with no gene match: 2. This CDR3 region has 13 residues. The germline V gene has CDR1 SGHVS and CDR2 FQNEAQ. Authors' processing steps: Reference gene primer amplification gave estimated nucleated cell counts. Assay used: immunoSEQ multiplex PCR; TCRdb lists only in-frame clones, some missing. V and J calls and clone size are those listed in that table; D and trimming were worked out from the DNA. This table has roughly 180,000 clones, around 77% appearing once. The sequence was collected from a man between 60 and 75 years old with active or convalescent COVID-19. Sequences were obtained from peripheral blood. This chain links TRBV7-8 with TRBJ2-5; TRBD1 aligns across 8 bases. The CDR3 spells CASSLGGTGTQYF. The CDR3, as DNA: TGTGCCAGCAGCTTAGGCGGGACAGGGACCCAGTACTTC.